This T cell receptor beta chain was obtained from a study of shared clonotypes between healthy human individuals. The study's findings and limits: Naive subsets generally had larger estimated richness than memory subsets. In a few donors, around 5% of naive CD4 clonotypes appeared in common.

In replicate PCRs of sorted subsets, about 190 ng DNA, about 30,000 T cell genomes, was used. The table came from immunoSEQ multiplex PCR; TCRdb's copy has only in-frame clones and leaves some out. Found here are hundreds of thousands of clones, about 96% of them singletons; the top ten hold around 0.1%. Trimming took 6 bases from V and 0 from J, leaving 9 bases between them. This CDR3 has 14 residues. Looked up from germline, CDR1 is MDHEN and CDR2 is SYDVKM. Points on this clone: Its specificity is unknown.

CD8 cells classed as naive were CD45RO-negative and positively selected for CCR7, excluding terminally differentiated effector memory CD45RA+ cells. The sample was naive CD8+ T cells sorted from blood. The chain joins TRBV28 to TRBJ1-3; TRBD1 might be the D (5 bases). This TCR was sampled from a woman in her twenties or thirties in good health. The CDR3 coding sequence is TGTGCCAGCAGCCCGGGGCTCTCTGGAAACACCATATATTTT. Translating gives CASSPGLSGNTIYF.